Presented here are 26 T cell receptor beta chains from one specimen sequenced in a study of CD8 T cells in Susac syndrome. Random hexamers served to reverse transcribe roughly 0.45 to 1 ug RNA. From the immunoSEQ multiplex PCR reads, TCRdb called clonotypes with MiXCR, one entry per CDR3 protein. The sample carries some 260,000 distinct CDR3 sequences, about 88% recorded once. Sample: CD8+ T cells from PBMCs. These receptor sequences come from a human donor with multiple sclerosis.

The table lists this clonotype with a count of one. The chain links TRBV4-2 to TRBJ2-1; D perhaps matches TRBD1 (5 bases). CDR1 is LGHNA, CDR2 YNFKEQ, per germline. Trimming left V 0 bases short and J 15 bases short, with 15 bases between. The CDR3 totals 13 residues. The CDR3 coding sequence is TGTGCCAGCAGCCAAGACTTCGGACAAAATCCGTTCTTC. It specifies CASSQDFGQNPFF.

The chain recombines TRBV20-1 with TRBJ1-1; D call uncertain. The CDR3 spans 10 residues. Trimming removed 6 bases at V and 4 bases at J, with 6 bases between. Germline assignment: CDR1 DFQATT and CDR2 SNEGSKA (reference sequence). The CDR3 loop reads CSALRTEAFF. The CDR3 DNA sequence: TGCAGTGCCCTCCGCACTGAAGCTTTCTTT.

For the CDR3, the DNA is TGTGCCACCAGTGATCCAAACAGGGCAGGAACCGGGGAGCTGTTTTTT. It encodes CATSDPNRAGTGELFF. This chain connects TRBV24-1 to TRBJ2-2; TRBD1 might be the D (6 bases). Trimming shortened V by 3 bases and J by 5 bases, and 15 bases separated the two germline ends. Per the germline V gene, CDR1 is KGHDR and CDR2 is SFDVKD. There are 16 residues in the CDR3.

The gene calls are TRBV18 and TRBJ2-5, with 7 bases fitting TRBD2. This CDR3 has 17 amino acids. Trimming cost V 0 bases and J 3 bases; bases outside gene matches: 10. Germline loops: CDR1 KGHSH, CDR2 LQKENI. The CDR3 sequence is CASSPPGGTTIEETQYF. In nucleotides, the CDR3 is TGTGCCAGCTCACCACCAGGCGGGACTACTATCGAAGAGACCCAGTACTTC.

The CDR3 DNA follows: TGTGCCAGCAGTTCCACCGGGACTAGCGGGGGGGCCAGCTCCTACAATGAGCAGTTCTTC. It encodes CASSSTGTSGGASSYNEQFF. The chain carries TRBV28 and TRBJ2-1; 16 nucleotides agree with TRBD2. The length of the CDR3 is 20 residues. Trimming cost V 4 bases and J 0 bases; bases outside gene matches: 9. The germline CDR1 and CDR2 sequences are MDHEN and SYDVKM.

The chain joins TRBV6-1 to TRBJ1-3, with 7 bases aligning to TRBD1. The germline V gene has CDR1 MNHNS and CDR2 SASEGT. The CDR3 length is 18 residues. V was pared by 6 bases and J by 5 bases, with 19 bases of the junction left unmatched. The CDR3 here is CASSMGQSNNNPRNTIYF. In nucleotides, the CDR3 is TGTGCCAGCAGCATGGGACAGAGCAATAACAACCCGCGAAACACCATATATTTT.

This chain uses TRBV2 with TRBJ2-1; no definite D call. Trimming shortened V by 6 bases and J by 7 bases, and 4 bases separated the two germline ends. Germline values: CDR1 SNHLY, CDR2 FYNNEI. The CDR3 runs 10 residues. CDR3 DNA: TGTGCCAGCAGCTGGAATGAGCAGTTCTTC. As protein: CASSWNEQFF.

This chain joins TRBV29-1 and TRBJ2-2; 11 bases map to TRBD1. This CDR3 spans 14 amino acids. The germline CDR1 and CDR2 sequences are SQVTM and ANQGSEA. V shed 6 bases and J 4 bases; nucleotides not matched to a gene: 4. CDR3 nucleotide sequence: TGCAGCGTAACGGGGACAGGGGGCACCGGGGAGCTGTTTTTT. This translates into CSVTGTGGTGELFF.

The gene calls are TRBV30 and TRBJ1-5, with D hard to call. The ends were cut back, 0 bases at V and 0 bases at J, with 12 bases in the middle. This CDR3 has 16 amino acids. From germline, CDR1 is GTSNPN and CDR2 SVGIG (reference sequence). CDR3 residues: CAWSVGGRYSNQPQHF. The CDR3 bases are TGTGCCTGGAGTGTCGGAGGGCGGTATAGCAATCAGCCCCAGCATTTT.

This sequence joins TRBV12-3 or TRBV12-4 and TRBJ1-4; D is perhaps TRBD1 (5 bases). The CDR3 runs 14 residues. Trimming removed 6 bases at V and 6 bases at J, with 14 bases between. This chain's CDR3 is CASSRDYGDEKLFF. CDR3 sequence (DNA): TGTGCCAGCAGCCGGGACTACGGAGATGAAAAACTGTTTTTT.

As concerns this clonotype: The junction departs from germline at one end; a sequencing error may be responsible. The CDR3 DNA sequence: TGTGCTAGCAGCCCTTCCGCGGGAGCAGCGCAGTACTTC. Translation: CASSPSAGAAQYF. The chain links TRBV7-7 to TRBJ2-7; 7 bases fit TRBD2. The CDR3 loop spans 13 amino acids. Germline assignment: CDR1 SSHAT and CDR2 FNYEAQ (reference sequence). Complete variable domain (other parts from reference TRBV7-7 and TRBJ2-7): GAGVSQSPRYKVTKRGQDVTLRCDPISSHATLYWYQQALGQGPEFLTYFNYEAQPDKSGLPSDRFSAERPEGSISTLTIQRTEQRDSAMYRCASSPSAGAAQYFGPGTRLTVT.

The chain combines TRBV12-3 or TRBV12-4 with TRBJ1-2; D gene ambiguous. The CDR3 has 14 residues. The V end lost 3 bases, the J end lost 8 bases, and 16 bases lay between the germline ends. The CDR3 nucleotides read TGTGCCAGCAGTTTTATTTGGGTGACTGAGGGCTACACCTTC. Translating gives CASSFIWVTEGYTF.

This clonotype was observed a few times. The chain couples TRBV27 to TRBJ1-5; D is perhaps TRBD1 (5 bases). Germline V CDR1 and CDR2: MNHEY, SMNVEV (reference sequence). Trimming cost V 3 bases and J 3 bases, with 15 bases left between them. The CDR3 loop spans 16 amino acids. CDR3 DNA sequence: TGTGCCAGCAGTTTCGGTTCCCCAGGGTACAATCAGCCCCAGCATTTT. This translates into CASSFGSPGYNQPQHF.

The gene calls are TRBV7-8 and TRBJ2-1, with TRBD2 identical over 9 bases. The CDR3 runs to 21 residues. The V gene end was trimmed by 1 base and the J gene end by 4 bases; junction bases not matched to a gene: 20. The V gene's germline CDR1 is SGHVS and CDR2 FQNEAQ. CDR3 region: CASSLVRRTLAGVSYYNEQFF. CDR3 nucleotide sequence: TGTGCCAGCAGCTTAGTTAGGCGAACCTTAGCGGGAGTTTCCTATTACAATGAGCAGTTCTTC. The full variable domain, its missing parts supplied by reference TRBV7-8 and TRBJ2-1, is GAGVSQSPRYKVAKRGQDVALRCDPISGHVSLFWYQQALGQGPEFLTYFQNEAQLDKSGLPSDRFFAERPEGSVSTLKIQRTQQEDSAVYLCASSLVRRTLAGVSYYNEQFFGPGTRLTVL.

V is TRBV24-1 and J is TRBJ2-5, with 9 bases lining up with TRBD2. Per the germline V gene, CDR1 is KGHDR and CDR2 is SFDVKD. The CDR3 loop spans 18 amino acids. Unmatched junction bases numbered 12, after V lost 4 bases and J lost 1 base. CDR3 protein: CATSDRLQLAGAQETQYF. The CDR3 DNA follows: TGTGCCACCAGTGACAGACTACAATTAGCGGGGGCCCAAGAGACCCAGTACTTC.

The chain recombines TRBV12-3 or TRBV12-4 with TRBJ2-3; 9 bases fit TRBD1. The CDR3 extends over 14 amino acids. Trimming cost V 8 bases and J 3 bases; bases outside gene matches: 6. For the CDR3, the DNA is TGTGCCAGCGGGGACAGGGTCCAAACAGATACGCAGTATTTT. It yields the protein CASGDRVQTDTQYF.

This chain links TRBV28 with TRBJ1-2; D might be TRBD1 (5 bases). Looked up from germline, CDR1 is MDHEN and CDR2 is SYDVKM. Trimming removed 6 bases at V and 5 bases at J, with 22 bases between. This CDR3 spans 16 amino acids. CDR3 sequence: CASRGDSGLLRYGYTF. For the CDR3, the DNA is TGTGCCAGCAGAGGAGACAGCGGACTTCTGCGGTATGGCTACACCTTC.

The rearrangement uses TRBV25-1 and TRBJ2-1; TRBD1 agrees at 9 bases. CDR1 MGHDK and CDR2 SYGVNS come from the germline V gene. The trim removed 10 bases at V and 6 bases at J, leaving 10 bases unmatched. The CDR3 is made up of 14 amino acids. For the CDR3, the DNA is TGTGCCACCAGCAAGGGACAGGGCCCCAATGAGCAGTTCTTC. As protein: CATSKGQGPNEQFF. The variable domain in full, completed from reference TRBV25-1 and TRBJ2-1, reads EADIYQTPRYLVIGTGKKITLECSQTMGHDKMYWYQQDPGMELHLIHYSYGVNSTEKGDLSSESTVSRIRTEHFPLTLESARPSHTSQYLCATSKGQGPNEQFFGPGTRLTVL.

V and J are TRBV7-9 and TRBJ2-3; D ambiguous. CDR1 SEHNR and CDR2 FQNEAQ come from the germline V gene (reference sequence). The CDR3 extends over 15 amino acids. V lost 2 bases and J 0 bases, leaving 9 bases between the germline ends. Written as DNA, the CDR3 is TGTGCCAGCAGCTTACTGGTTACTAGCACAGATACGCAGTATTTT. Translated: CASSLLVTSTDTQYF.

The chain couples TRBV28 to TRBJ1-5, with a weak D call TRBD1 (5 bases). There are 15 residues in the CDR3. V gave up 3 bases and J gave up 6 bases, with 15 bases separating them. Germline values: CDR1 MDHEN, CDR2 SYDVKM. In DNA, the CDR3 is TGTGCCAGCAGTTTGACAGTGGACGACACTCAGCCCCAGCATTTT. This codes for CASSLTVDDTQPQHF.

The V call is TRBV2, the J call TRBJ1-5; D remains unclear. CDR3 length: 14 amino acids. Germline CDR1 reads SNHLY; CDR2 reads FYNNEI. V dropped 3 bases and J dropped 2 bases, with 8 bases sitting between them. For the CDR3, the DNA is TGTGCCAGCAGTGATTGGCCAGGCAATCAGCCCCAGCATTTT. Amino acid sequence: CASSDWPGNQPQHF.

The rearrangement joins TRBV6-1 to TRBJ1-1, with 9 bases lining up with TRBD1. V trimming: 4 bases; J trimming: 6 bases; junction bases outside the gene matches: 9. Germline values: CDR1 MNHNS, CDR2 SASEGT. The CDR3 extends over 15 amino acids. CDR3 sequence (DNA): TGTGCCAGCAGTGTGGACAGGGGAGAGCTTTCTGAAGCTTTCTTT. Amino acids: CASSVDRGELSEAFF.

V usage is TRBV5-4 and J usage is TRBJ1-2; D not resolved. The ends were cut back, 4 bases at V and 5 bases at J, with 15 bases in the middle. CDR1 SGHNT and CDR2 YYREEE come from the germline V gene (reference sequence). CDR3 size: 14 residues. CDR3 protein: CASSTSGEIYGYTF. DNA for the CDR3: TGTGCCAGCAGCACCAGCGGGGAAATATATGGCTACACCTTC. Variable domain in full (rest from reference TRBV5-4 and TRBJ1-2): ETGVTQSPTHLIKTRGQQVTLRCSSQSGHNTVSWYQQALGQGPQFIFQYYREEENGRGNFPPRFSGLQFPNYSSELNVNALELDDSALYLCASSTSGEIYGYTFGSGTRLTVV.

The V and J genes are TRBV28 and TRBJ2-5, with D possibly being TRBD2 (6 bases). The V end lost 2 bases, the J end lost 0 bases, and 10 bases lay between the germline ends. The CDR3 runs 15 residues. CDR1 and CDR2 from the germline V gene are MDHEN and SYDVKM. CDR3 coding DNA: TGTGCCAGCAGTTTAGCGGGGCCGTACCAAGAGACCCAGTACTTC. Its translation is CASSLAGPYQETQYF.

This chain links TRBV7-9 with TRBJ2-1; a possible D gene is TRBD1 (6 bases). Germline CDR1 reads SEHNR; CDR2 reads FQNEAQ (reference sequence). Trimming left V 4 bases short and J 4 bases short, with 17 bases between. CDR3 size: 16 residues. The CDR3 DNA follows: TGTGCCAGCAGCTCTCCGGGACACAGCATTTACAATGAGCAGTTCTTC. It yields the protein CASSSPGHSIYNEQFF.

This chain links TRBV27 with TRBJ1-5; 8 bases line up with TRBD1. Germline CDR1 and CDR2: MNHEY and SMNVEV (reference sequence). The CDR3 totals 17 residues. J gave up 0 bases and V 4 bases, and 8 bases lay outside the gene matches. For the CDR3, the DNA is TGTGCCAGCAGTTCGATTCGGACAGGGCTTAGCAATCAGCCCCAGCATTTT. Its translation: CASSSIRTGLSNQPQHF.